This T cell receptor (beta chain) was identified in a study of CD8+ T cells in alopecia areata. RNA extraction and reverse transcription yielded cDNA as sequencing template. The protocol was immunoSEQ multiplex PCR, while the TCRdb copy is restricted to in-frame clones and leaves out a portion. The data show approximately 210,000 clones, with just under 65% seen just once and 1.3% held by the top ten. This CDR3 region has 12 residues. Germline V CDR1 and CDR2: GTSNPN, SVGIG (reference sequence). The V end was cut by 0 bases, the J end by 10 bases, with 10 bases between. Findings and limits, study-wide: TCR sharing across patients was less clear than in mice, possibly HLA-related.

This clone was detected once. Its antigen is unidentified. Treatment reported: oral pan-JAK inhibitor, 5-10 mg twice daily. Material: CD4+ T cells sorted from blood, obtained at approximately week 50, from a patient treated with tofacitinib. The chain links TRBV30 to TRBJ2-1; D might be TRBD2 (5 bases). The sequence derives from a human donor with alopecia areata. The CDR3 DNA sequence: TGTGCCTGGAGTGTACAAGGCGGGGAGCAGTTCTTC. Residues: CAWSVQGGEQFF.